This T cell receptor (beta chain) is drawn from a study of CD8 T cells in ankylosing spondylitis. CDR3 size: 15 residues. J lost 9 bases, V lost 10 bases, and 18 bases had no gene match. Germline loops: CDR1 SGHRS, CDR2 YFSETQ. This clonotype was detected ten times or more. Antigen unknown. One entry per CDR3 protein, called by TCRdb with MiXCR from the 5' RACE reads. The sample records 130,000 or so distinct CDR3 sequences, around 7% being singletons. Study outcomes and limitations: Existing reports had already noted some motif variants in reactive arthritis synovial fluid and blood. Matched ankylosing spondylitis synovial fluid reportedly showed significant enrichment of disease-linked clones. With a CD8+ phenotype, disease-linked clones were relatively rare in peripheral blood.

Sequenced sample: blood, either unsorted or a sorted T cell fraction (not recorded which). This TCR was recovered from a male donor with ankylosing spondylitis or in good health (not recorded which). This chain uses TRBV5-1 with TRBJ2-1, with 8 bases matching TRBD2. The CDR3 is CAGSPSTSAGSEQFF. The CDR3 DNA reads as TGCGCCGGATCCCCTTCGACTAGCGCAGGTAGTGAGCAGTTCTTC.